A single sample is the source of the 13 T cell receptor beta chains below, sequenced in a study of blood T cell repertoires in COVID-19. Using immunoSEQ multiplex PCR, the repertoire was profiled, and TCRdb retains in-frame clones only, with some absent. The table shows around 30,000 clones, with 89% occurring only once. Sequenced material: peripheral blood. These receptors came from a woman aged 40 to 49 with active or convalescent COVID-19.

V and J are TRBV24-1 and TRBJ2-3; perhaps TRBD2 as D (7 bases). CDR1 KGHDR and CDR2 SFDVKD come from the germline V gene. V lost 0 bases and J 3 bases, leaving 21 bases between the germline ends. The length of the CDR3 is 19 residues. The CDR3, as DNA: TGTGCCACCAGTGATTTGGCCGGTATGTCGGGGGGCGATACAGATACGCAGTATTTT. It specifies CATSDLAGMSGGDTDTQYF.

V is TRBV30 and J is TRBJ2-3; 9 nucleotides line up with TRBD2. J was trimmed by 0 bases and V by 2 bases; bases with no gene match: 9. This CDR3 has 17 residues. The germline CDR1 and CDR2 sequences are GTSNPN and SVGIG (reference sequence). The CDR3 loop is CAWSMRGGPHSTDTQYF. CDR3 DNA sequence: TGTGCCTGGAGTATGCGGGGGGGCCCCCACAGCACAGATACGCAGTATTTT.

The J gene is TRBJ2-5, the V gene TRBV19; D possibly corresponds to TRBD1 (6 bases). This CDR3 spans 14 amino acids. The germline V and J ends were trimmed by 5 bases and 2 bases, with 12 bases remaining between them. The germline V gene has CDR1 LNHDA and CDR2 SQIVND (reference sequence). The CDR3 loop is CASSPRQAQETQYF. In nucleotides, the CDR3 is TGTGCCAGTAGTCCGAGACAGGCGCAAGAGACCCAGTACTTC.

This clone was recorded only once. This chain joins TRBV7-3 and TRBJ2-1; 8 bases match TRBD2. The germline V gene has CDR1 SGHTA and CDR2 FQGTGA. Trimming took 5 bases from V and 7 from J; bases not matched to a gene: 4. The CDR3 loop spans 13 amino acids. CDR3 residues: CASSGTRGNEQFF. The CDR3 DNA follows: TGTGCCAGCAGCGGGACTAGAGGAAATGAGCAGTTCTTC. Based on the CDR3 plus reference TRBV7-3 and TRBJ2-1, the full variable domain is GAGVSQTPSNKVTEKGKYVELRCDPISGHTALYWYRQSLGQGPEFLIYFQGTGAADDSGLPNDRFFAVRPEGSVSTLKIQRTERGDSAVYLCASSGTRGNEQFFGPGTRLTVL.

The rearrangement joins TRBV27 to TRBJ2-5, with 10 bases aligning to TRBD1. V was clipped by 5 bases and J by 4 bases; unmatched bases: 7. Germline V gene sequence: CDR1 MNHEY, CDR2 SMNVEV (reference sequence). The CDR3 is made up of 15 amino acids. CDR3 sequence reads: CASSPRGTGVETQYF. The CDR3 region has the DNA TGTGCCAGCAGTCCCAGAGGGACAGGGGTAGAGACCCAGTACTTC.

The chain couples TRBV5-1 to TRBJ2-1, with D maybe TRBD1 (5 bases). This CDR3 has 12 amino acids. Trimming pared 5 bases from V and 4 bases from J, leaving 7 bases between. From germline, CDR1 is SGHRS and CDR2 YFSETQ. The CDR3 sequence: CASRSGYNEQFF. In DNA, the CDR3 is TGCGCCAGCAGATCAGGGTACAATGAGCAGTTCTTC.

In the case of this clone: Germline and junction disagree at one end, which may indicate a read error. This chain connects TRBV7-7 to TRBJ1-2; D gene unclear. Per germline, CDR1 SSHAT and CDR2 FNYEAQ (reference sequence). CDR3 length: 16 residues. CDR3 sequence reads: CASSPPDQEANYGYTF. The CDR3 DNA follows: TGTGCTAGCAGCCCCCCGGATCAGGAAGCTAACTATGGCTACACCTTC.

The CDR3 DNA sequence: TGTGCCAGCTCGCCTACGACAGGGGGCACTGAAGCTTTCTTT. Protein product: CASSPTTGGTEAFF. The rearrangement uses TRBV18 and TRBJ1-1; 9 nucleotides line up with TRBD1. The CDR3 has 14 amino acids. With 6 bases clipped from V and 4 bases from J, the junction kept 6 bases outside the gene matches. Germline-derived CDR1 and CDR2 are KGHSH and LQKENI. The full variable domain, rest sourced from reference TRBV18 and TRBJ1-1, is NAGVMQNPRHLVRRRGQEARLRCSPMKGHSHVYWYRQLPEEGLKFMVYLQKENIIDESGMPKERFSAEFPKEGPSILRIQQVVRGDSAAYFCASSPTTGGTEAFFGQGTRLTVV.

The gene calls are TRBV12-3 or TRBV12-4 and TRBJ1-4; no clear D gene. The germline V and J ends were trimmed by 4 bases and 14 bases, with 14 bases remaining between them. The CDR3 sequence is 12 residues long. Here the CDR3 reads CASSYAGSGLFF. CDR3 bases: TGTGCCAGCAGTTATGCGGGATCAGGCCTGTTTTTT.

DNA for the CDR3: TGTGCCAGCATGAGGGACAGGGGACTGGAGACCCAGTACTTC. Translation: CASMRDRGLETQYF. J is TRBJ2-5 and V is TRBV2, with 10 nucleotides matching TRBD1. The CDR3 has 14 residues. CDR1 is SNHLY and CDR2 is FYNNEI in the germline V gene. V was pared by 7 bases and J by 5 bases, with 7 bases of the junction left unmatched.

V usage is TRBV3-1 (or the pseudogene TRBV3-2) and J usage is TRBJ1-2, with 9 bases fitting TRBD1. The V gene end was trimmed by 4 bases and the J gene end by 7 bases; junction bases not matched to a gene: 7. From germline, CDR1 is LGHDT and CDR2 YNNKEL (reference sequence). The CDR3 contains 14 residues. DNA of the CDR3: TGTGCCAGCAGCCGGCGGACAGGGGAGCTTGGCTACACCTTC. It is translated as CASSRRTGELGYTF.

This chain joins TRBV6-4 and TRBJ2-6; 9 bases agree with TRBD1. V lost 2 bases, J lost 0 bases, and 5 bases stayed unmatched. Germline V lookup: CDR1 MRHNA, CDR2 SNTAGT. The CDR3 sequence is 18 residues long. CDR3 region: CASSDGGQGPSGANVLTF. As DNA, the CDR3 is TGTGCCAGCAGTGACGGGGGACAGGGCCCCTCTGGGGCCAACGTCCTGACTTTC.

CDR3 DNA sequence: TGTGCCACCAGCAGGGCCACAACTAATGAAAAACTGTTTTTT. Translation gives CATSRATTNEKLFF. The V call is TRBV15, the J call TRBJ1-4, with no clear D. Germline loops: CDR1 LNHNV, CDR2 YYDKDF (reference sequence). The CDR3 spans 14 residues. Trimming removed 3 bases at V and 0 bases at J, with 5 bases between.